The clone carrying this TCR beta chain was counted a few times. What it binds is unknown. The CDR3 has 13 residues. V was pared by 3 bases and J by 8 bases, with 6 bases of the junction left unmatched. Germline CDR1 KGHSH, CDR2 LQKENI. What was sequenced were expressed TCRB transcripts, since all of the isolated RNA had been reverse transcribed. Libraries were prepared by immunoSEQ multiplex PCR; TCRdb keeps only in-frame clonotypes and omits some of them. The repertoire holds about 99,000 clones, with approximately 30% as singletons. The data originate from a study of beta chain features in type 1 diabetes. General observations from the study: Shorter TCRB CDR3s, moderately but significantly so, marked every one of the four CD4+ subsets in Type 1 diabetes patients.

V is TRBV18 and J is TRBJ1-2, with TRBD1 matching 7 bases. The TCR comes from a woman between 18 and 30 years old with type 1 diabetes. The sequenced sample consisted of central memory CD4+ T cells from blood. CDR3: CASSPRDREGYTF. The CDR3 bases are TGTGCCAGCTCACCCCGGGACAGAGAAGGCTACACCTTC.